The rows below give T cell receptor beta chains drawn from one sample of a study of shared clonotypes between healthy human individuals. Clones were sequenced by immunoSEQ multiplex PCR, and TCRdb holds only the in-frame ones, with some missing. The data contain about 710,000 clones, roughly 72% of them singletons. The sample taken for sequencing was memory CD4+ T cells sorted from blood. Receptors were obtained from a woman between 25 and 40 years old in good health. The CDR3 runs from the conserved cysteine through the conserved F or W. The D gene is left open where the match is weak. Where a row states a size, it is once, few, many or the class of an expanded clone; other rows omit it.

d_call clone_size j_call v_call cdr3_nt cdr3_aa
TRBD2 . TRBJ2-1 TRBV5-1 TGCGCCAGCAGCTTGGCCTTGGGACTAGCGGGAGAAAATGAGCAGTTCTTC CASSLALGLAGENEQFF
. . TRBJ1-1 TRBV28 TGTGCCAGCAGTTTAGGAGGTGCTGTGGGCACTGAAGCTTTCTTT CASSLGGAVGTEAFF
TRBD1 . TRBJ1-6 TRBV30 TGTGCCTGGAGCGAGGGGACAGGGAATTCACCCCTCCACTTT CAWSEGTGNSPLHF
. . TRBJ1-4 TRBV19 TGTGCCAGCAAGCAGATCCCCAAAGGAAATGAAAAACTGTTTTTT CASKQIPKGNEKLFF
TRBD2 . TRBJ2-1 TRBV18 TGTGCCAGCTCCAGGAAGGGGAGGGGATACAATGAGCAGTTCTTC CASSRKGRGYNEQFF
TRBD1 many TRBJ2-3 TRBV5-1 TGCGCCAGCAGCTCCCTGGACAGGGCAGATACGCAGTATTTT CASSSLDRADTQYF
. . TRBJ1-4 TRBV30 TGTGCCTGGTCGCTCTTGGGTGAAAAACTGTTTTTT CAWSLLGEKLFF
. . TRBJ1-5 TRBV27 TGTGCCAGCAGTCTAACGGGCCAACGGTATAGCAATCAGCCCCAGCATTTT CASSLTGQRYSNQPQHF
. . TRBJ2-3 TRBV7-3 TGTGCCAGCAGCCAAACAGGCCCGGGGGCCGGGAAGGATACGCAGTATTTT CASSQTGPGAGKDTQYF
TRBD2 . TRBJ2-2 TRBV7-7 TGTGCCAGCAGCTTAGCGGTTACGGGAGGGGCAGGGGCCGGGGAGCTGTTTTTT CASSLAVTGGAGAGELFF
. . TRBJ1-1 TRBV30 TGTGCCTGGAGTGTAGGTGCTTGGAACACTGAAGCTTTCTTT CAWSVGAWNTEAFF
. few TRBJ1-4 TRBV19 TGTGCCAGTAGTATGGGTCTTGCGGAAAAACTGTTTTTT CASSMGLAEKLFF
TRBD2 . TRBJ2-7 TRBV19 TGTGCCAGTAGAACCCCTGCGGGGGAAAAGCAGTACTTC CASRTPAGEKQYF
. . TRBJ2-7 TRBV9 TGTGCCAGCAGCGTAGTTCGTTGGGGGGCCTCCTCAGCCTACGAGCAGTACTTC CASSVVRWGASSAYEQYF
TRBD2 . TRBJ2-7 TRBV6-5 TGTGCCAGCCTTGTGCGGGACTACTACGAGCAGTACTTC CASLVRDYYEQYF
TRBD2 . TRBJ2-7 TRBV6-5 TGTGCCAGCGGCACTAGCGCTCCCTACGAGCAGTACTTC CASGTSAPYEQYF
. . TRBJ1-5 TRBV28 TGTGCCAGCAGTTCGGGTAGTCAGCCCCAGCATTTT CASSSGSQPQHF
. . TRBJ1-6 TRBV7-2 TGTGCCAGCAGCGTATCCCAGGGATCCTATAATTCACCCCTCCACTTT CASSVSQGSYNSPLHF
. many TRBJ2-7 TRBV25-1 TGTGCCAGCAGCCCAGACAAAGGACAGTCTGGGCAGTACTTC CASSPDKGQSGQYF
. . TRBJ1-3 TRBV6-5 TGTGCCAGCAGTTACTCGAAAGCGCCCCTGGGGGACACCATATATTTT CASSYSKAPLGDTIYF
TRBD1 . TRBJ2-2 TRBV2 TGTGCCAGCAAACCACAGGGGGCCCCCGGGGAGCTGTTTTTT CASKPQGAPGELFF
TRBD2 . TRBJ2-1 TRBV5-1 TGCGCCAGCAGCTTTTCTTCTAGCGGATACAATGAGCAGTTCTTC CASSFSSSGYNEQFF
TRBD1 . TRBJ1-1 TRBV5-1 TGCGCCAGCAGCCCGACGACAGGGCAAAGAGGGACTGAAGCTTTCTTT CASSPTTGQRGTEAFF
TRBD1 . TRBJ2-2 TRBV13 TGTGCCAGCAGCTCTGCGGGACAGGATGTCACCGGGGAGCTGTTTTTT CASSSAGQDVTGELFF
TRBD1 few TRBJ1-2 TRBV5-1 TGCGCCAGCAGCTCAAACAGGGGGCAGAACTATGGCTACACCTTC CASSSNRGQNYGYTF
. . TRBJ1-1 TRBV29-1 TGCAGCGTTCGAGACAGAATGAACACTGAAGCTTTCTTT CSVRDRMNTEAFF
TRBD2 . TRBJ2-7 TRBV7-2 TGTGCCAGCAGCCCCGGACAGGTAGTATCTAGCGGGAGCCTCTACGAGCAGTACTTC CASSPGQVVSSGSLYEQYF
. many TRBJ2-3 TRBV27 TGTGCCAGCGGGAAGCAGGGTTTCGGAGATACGCAGTATTTT CASGKQGFGDTQYF
TRBD2 . TRBJ2-7 TRBV5-1 TGCGCCAGCAGCTACACTAGCGGGAAGGTCGAGCAGTACTTC CASSYTSGKVEQYF
. . TRBJ1-2 TRBV6-5 TGTGCCAGCAGTTACTCCGGCAGGCCGGACGGCTACACCTTC CASSYSGRPDGYTF
. . TRBJ1-1 TRBV9 TGTGCCAGCAGCGCGAGCCCTCGGGGGGGGAACACTGAAGCTTTCTTT CASSASPRGGNTEAFF
TRBD1 many TRBJ1-5 TRBV11-3 TGTGCCAGCAGCTTGGACAGGGCTAGCAATCAGCCCCAGCATTTT CASSLDRASNQPQHF
. . TRBJ2-5 TRBV29-1 TGCAGCGTTGACCCCCCGGGGCAAGAGACCCAGTACTTC CSVDPPGQETQYF
. . TRBJ1-2 TRBV5-1 TGCGCCAGCAGCGGGGCGCCGGGGGTGGACTATGGCTACACCTTC CASSGAPGVDYGYTF
. . TRBJ1-5 TRBV6-1 TGTGCCAGCAGTGAGGATCCGGGATCCCCTCTGGTCAATCAGCCCCAGCATTTT CASSEDPGSPLVNQPQHF
. once TRBJ1-1 TRBV19 TGTGCCAGTAGTAGGACGCCATTGAACACTGAAGCTTTCTTT CASSRTPLNTEAFF
. few TRBJ1-1 TRBV5-1 TGCGCCAGCAGCTTGGGGGCGAACACTGAAGCTTTCTTT CASSLGANTEAFF
TRBD1 few TRBJ2-7 TRBV11-2 TGTGCCAGCAGCTTAGAACAGGGGCCCAAATACGAGCAGTACTTC CASSLEQGPKYEQYF
. . TRBJ2-3 TRBV5-1 TGCGCCAGCAGCCCGGGGTACACCAGACTAGAAATATCCACAGATACGCAGTATTTT CASSPGYTRLEISTDTQYF
TRBD1 . TRBJ1-4 TRBV5-1 TGCGCCAGCAGCTTGGGGGACAGGGACAGTGAAAAACTGTTTTTT CASSLGDRDSEKLFF
. . TRBJ2-7 TRBV9 TGTGCCAGCAGCCAGGGCGGAGCACGGGACGAGCAGTACTTC CASSQGGARDEQYF
TRBD2 . TRBJ2-7 TRBV4-1 TGCGCCAGCAGCCAAGGGGTTCTAGCGGGGTTATACTACGAGCAGTACTTC CASSQGVLAGLYYEQYF
. once TRBJ2-2 TRBV7-9 TGTGCCAGCGTGGTCCAGGGCACTGGGGAGCTGTTTTTT CASVVQGTGELFF
. . TRBJ2-3 TRBV25-1 TGTGCCAGCAGTGGACCGAGACAAGCCGGAGTCCCCACAGATACGCAGTATTTT CASSGPRQAGVPTDTQYF
. . TRBJ1-2 TRBV2 TGTGCCAGCAACTACAGATATGGCTACACCTTC CASNYRYGYTF
. . TRBJ2-1 TRBV25-1 TGTGCCAGCAGTGAATTGGGAAATGAGCAGTTCTTC CASSELGNEQFF
TRBD2 . TRBJ2-3 TRBV4-1 TGCGCCAGCAGCCAAGATCAACCTAGCGGACTCACAGATACGCAGTATTTT CASSQDQPSGLTDTQYF
TRBD2 many TRBJ2-7 TRBV2 TGTGCCAGCACTCAATTTAGCGGGAGGGCCCGGTGGGAGCAGTACTTC CASTQFSGRARWEQYF
TRBD1 few TRBJ1-2 TRBV14 TGTGCCAGCAGCCAAGTTTTGGGACAGGGTAATGGCTACACCTTC CASSQVLGQGNGYTF
TRBD1 . TRBJ1-5 TRBV10-3 TGTGCCATCAGTGAGGGACAGGGGATGAATCAGCCCCAGCATTTT CAISEGQGMNQPQHF
TRBD2 . TRBJ2-1 TRBV28 TGTGCCAGCATCACCCCCGCGGGACTAGCGGGGAATGAGCAGTTCTTC CASITPAGLAGNEQFF
TRBD2 . TRBJ2-1 TRBV5-1 TGCGCCAGCAGCGTGGGACTAGCAACCTACAATGAGCAGTTCTTC CASSVGLATYNEQFF
. few TRBJ2-7 TRBV7-8 TGTGCCAGCAGCTTCCGGAGAACGGGGTTATACGAGCAGTACTTC CASSFRRTGLYEQYF
. . TRBJ1-2 TRBV5-6 TGTGCCAGCAGCTTGGGCAGCAATGGCTACACCTTC CASSLGSNGYTF
. once TRBJ2-1 TRBV21-1 TGTGCCAGCAGCAAAGGTGAGCGGGAGTTTGAGCAAGGGTGGTGCCAGTTCTTC CASSKGEREFEQGWCQFF